This T cell receptor beta chain was identified in a study of T cell repertoires in cytomegalovirus infection. TCRdb ran MiXCR on the reads and lists one entry per CDR3 protein. The sample consists of some 600,000 distinct CDR3 sequences, 20% to 25% of them appearing once. A remark on this clonotype: The antigen remains undetermined.

General observations from the study: Summed frequency of public TCR beta families distinguished CMV carriers with the relevant HLA. CMV-specific TCR beta clonotypes restricted by HLA-C were the ones dominating the ex vivo response.

The CDR3 contains 15 residues. Germline values: CDR1 MDHEN, CDR2 SYDVKM. Trimming left V 4 bases short and J 3 bases short, with 13 bases between. The chain carries TRBV28 and TRBJ2-4, with D possibly matching TRBD2 (6 bases). The TCR originated in a human donor in good health (CMV status not recorded). Some clones in this sample may be carry-over from other donors' samples. The sample comprised CD8+ T cells from PBMCs. This CDR3 is CASSSGRHGKNIQYF. In DNA form, the CDR3 reads TGTGCCAGCAGTTCGGGGAGGCATGGCAAAAACATTCAGTACTTC.